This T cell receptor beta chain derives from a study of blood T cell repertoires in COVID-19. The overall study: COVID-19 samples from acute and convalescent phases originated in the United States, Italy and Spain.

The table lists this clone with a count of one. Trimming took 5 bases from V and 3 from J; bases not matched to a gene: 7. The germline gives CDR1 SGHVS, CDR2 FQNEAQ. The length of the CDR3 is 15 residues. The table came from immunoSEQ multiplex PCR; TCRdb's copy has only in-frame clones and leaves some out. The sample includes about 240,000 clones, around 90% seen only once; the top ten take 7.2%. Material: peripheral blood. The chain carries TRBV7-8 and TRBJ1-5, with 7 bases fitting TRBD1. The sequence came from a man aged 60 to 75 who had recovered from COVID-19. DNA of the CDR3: TGTGCCAGCAGCCTCCGGGACAGAACCAATCAGCCCCAGCATTTT. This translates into CASSLRDRTNQPQHF.